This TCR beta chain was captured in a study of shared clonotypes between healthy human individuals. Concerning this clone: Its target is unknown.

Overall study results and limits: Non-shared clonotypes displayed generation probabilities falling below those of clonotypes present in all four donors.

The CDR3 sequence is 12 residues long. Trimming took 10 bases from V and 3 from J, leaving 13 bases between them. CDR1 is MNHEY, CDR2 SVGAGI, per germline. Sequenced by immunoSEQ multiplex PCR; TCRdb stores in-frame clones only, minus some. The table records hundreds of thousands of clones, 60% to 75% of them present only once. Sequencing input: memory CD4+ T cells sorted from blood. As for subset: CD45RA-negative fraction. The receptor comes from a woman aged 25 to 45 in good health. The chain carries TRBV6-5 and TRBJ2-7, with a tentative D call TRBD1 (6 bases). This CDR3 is CAIRKGDYEQYF. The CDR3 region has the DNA TGTGCCATCAGAAAGGGGGACTACGAGCAGTACTTC.